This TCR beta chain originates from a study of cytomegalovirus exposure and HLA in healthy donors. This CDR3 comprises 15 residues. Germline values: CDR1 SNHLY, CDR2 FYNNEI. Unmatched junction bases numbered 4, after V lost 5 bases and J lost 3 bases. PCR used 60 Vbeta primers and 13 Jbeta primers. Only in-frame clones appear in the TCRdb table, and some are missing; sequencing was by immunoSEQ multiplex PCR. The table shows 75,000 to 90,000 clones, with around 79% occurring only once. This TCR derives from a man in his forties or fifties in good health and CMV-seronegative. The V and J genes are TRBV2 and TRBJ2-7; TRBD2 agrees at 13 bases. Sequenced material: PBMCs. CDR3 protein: CASSRTSGSIYEQYF. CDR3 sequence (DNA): TGTGCCAGCAGTCGGACTAGCGGGAGTATCTACGAGCAGTACTTC.